Many counts were recorded for the clone carrying this TCR beta chain. No antigen is known for it. TCRdb called the 5' RACE reads again in MiXCR, with one record for every CDR3 protein. The table lists tens of thousands of distinct CDR3 sequences, roughly 27% of them singletons. CDR3 length equals 16 residues. Germline CDR1 reads LGHNA; CDR2 reads YNFKEQ. V was pared by 0 bases and J by 2 bases, with 13 bases between. This specimen belongs to a study of CD8 T cells in ankylosing spondylitis. Regarding the study as a whole: Seemingly characteristic of ankylosing spondylitis blood was a TCR beta motif consisting of several highly homologous variants.

The V call is TRBV4-2, the J call TRBJ1-1; TRBD1 might be the D (5 bases). This sequence was found in a male donor with ankylosing spondylitis or in good health (not recorded which). Sequenced sample: blood, either unsorted or a sorted T cell fraction (not recorded which). CDR3 protein: CASSQDARQGNTEAFF. Written as DNA, the CDR3 is TGTGCCAGCAGCCAAGACGCTCGGCAGGGCAACACTGAAGCTTTCTTT.